This T cell receptor beta chain stems from a study of monozygotic twins with cystic fibrosis. About the research overall: Libraries were built from approximately 3 micrograms of fragmented DNA using around 14 PCR cycles.

General study points: Clonality was generally low (median approximately 0.0088), higher in the most severe patients. V usage most resembled the co-twin in 13 of 16 pairs. In this small cohort, shared CDR3 numbers showed no association with age, concordance or disease severity.

About this clone itself: Its cognate antigen is unknown.

The CDR3 has 16 residues. Looked up from germline, CDR1 is LNHDA and CDR2 is SQIVND (reference sequence). J was trimmed by 5 bases and V by 3 bases; bases with no gene match: 8. TCRdb's table, derived via immunoSEQ multiplex PCR, lists solely in-frame clones and lacks some. The sample gives approximately 36,000 clones, 85% to 95% of which show up once; 0.15% to 0.2% is in the top ten. The chain carries TRBV19 and TRBJ2-5, with 11 nucleotides matching TRBD2. Material for sequencing was blood. This sequence originates from a boy between 2 and 10 years old with cystic fibrosis. The CDR3 coding sequence is TGTGCCAGTAGTATGGTAGCGGGGGGGCCGTTCGAGACCCAGTACTTC. It specifies CASSMVAGGPFETQYF.